This T cell receptor (beta chain) came from a study of CD8+ T cells in alopecia areata. Treatment specified: oral pan-JAK inhibitor, 5-10 mg twice daily. Isolated RNA was reverse transcribed into cDNA used as the sequencing template. Repertoires were generated with immunoSEQ multiplex PCR, while TCRdb's copy carries only in-frame clones and drops some. The sample has over 150,000 clones; 60% are singletons. Germline V gene sequence: CDR1 MGHRA, CDR2 YSYEKL. The V gene end was trimmed by 1 base and the J gene end by 6 bases; junction bases not matched to a gene: 8. The CDR3 consists of 15 residues. Sequenced here: CD4+ T cells sorted from blood, sampled at week 4, from a patient treated with tofacitinib. This TCR came from a human donor with alopecia areata. The chain couples TRBV4-1 to TRBJ1-2; 7 bases align to TRBD1. As DNA, the CDR3 is TGCGCCAGCAGCCAAGTCCGGGACAGTTTGGATGGCTACACCTTC. Its protein product is CASSQVRDSLDGYTF.